These 7 T cell receptor beta chains were sequenced from one sample in a study of shared clonotypes between healthy human individuals. Clones were sequenced by immunoSEQ multiplex PCR, and TCRdb holds only the in-frame ones, with some missing. The sample has some 2,400,000 clones, almost 96% seen once. Sequenced input: naive CD4+ T cells sorted from blood. Subset given: CD45RA+ positively selected. These receptor sequences come from a young man in good health.

V gene TRBV2 combines with J gene TRBJ2-4; perhaps TRBD2 as D (5 bases). Trimming stripped 6 bases from V and 7 bases from J, with 13 bases between. This CDR3 is 13 amino acids long. Germline V CDR1 and CDR2: SNHLY, FYNNEI. The CDR3 DNA is TGTGCCAGCAGGGAGGCCCTTAGGAACATTCAGTACTTC. It codes for CASREALRNIQYF.

CDR3 nucleotide sequence: TGTGCCACCACTGAGGGCGCCCGCCGGGAGGCTGAAGCTTTCTTT. The encoded protein is CATTEGARREAEAFF. The chain is built from TRBV10-3 and TRBJ1-1; D call uncertain. The CDR3 extends over 15 amino acids. Trimming removed 10 bases at V and 6 bases at J, with 24 bases between. CDR1 ENHRY and CDR2 SYGVKD come from the germline V gene.

The V and J genes are TRBV28 and TRBJ2-7, with 15 bases identical to TRBD2. Germline trimming cut 2 bases from V and 2 bases from J; bases unmatched to any gene: 4. The CDR3 runs to 17 residues. Germline assignment: CDR1 MDHEN and CDR2 SYDVKM. The CDR3 sequence: CASSLGLAGGFTYEQYF. CDR3 DNA sequence: TGTGCCAGCAGTTTAGGACTAGCGGGGGGGTTCACCTACGAGCAGTACTTC.

J is TRBJ1-2 and V is TRBV29-1; no firm D call. Trimming stripped 5 bases from V and 8 bases from J, with 12 bases between. This CDR3 is built from 11 residues. The V gene's germline CDR1 is SQVTM and CDR2 ANQGSEA. For the CDR3, the DNA is TGCAGCGTTCTTGACGCAGGCGGCTACACCTTC. This codes for CSVLDAGGYTF.

J is TRBJ2-5 and V is TRBV7-2; 7 bases are a match to TRBD2. V was clipped by 5 bases and J by 5 bases; unmatched bases: 11. The CDR3 totals 15 residues. Germline V gene sequence: CDR1 SGHTA, CDR2 FQGNSA. The CDR3 protein is CASSAASGLRETQYF. The DNA for the CDR3 is TGTGCCAGCAGCGCGGCTAGCGGCCTCCGGGAGACCCAGTACTTC.

V is TRBV10-3 and J is TRBJ1-5; TRBD1 aligns across 8 bases. J gave up 4 bases and V 5 bases, and 7 bases lay outside the gene matches. The length of the CDR3 is 15 residues. Germline V gives CDR1 ENHRY, CDR2 SYGVKD. The CDR3 region is CAISKQGVGNQPQHF. CDR3 nucleotide sequence: TGTGCCATCAGTAAACAGGGGGTAGGAAATCAGCCCCAGCATTTT.

The chain links TRBV9 to TRBJ1-1, with D possibly TRBD1 on 5 matching bases. V shed 4 bases and J shed 0 bases, with 10 bases lying between them. CDR1 SGDLS and CDR2 YYNGEE come from the germline V gene. There are 14 residues in the CDR3. In DNA form, the CDR3 reads TGTGCCAGCAGCAAAGGGGTAGTGAACACTGAAGCTTTCTTT. This encodes CASSKGVVNTEAFF.